Below are 14 T cell receptor beta chains sequenced from a single sample in a study of blood T cells in healthy people across ages. Primed by a sample-barcoded 5' primer and a J-beta primer mix, a second PCR proceeded for about 6 to 12 cycles. From the 5' RACE reads, TCRdb called clonotypes with MiXCR, one entry per CDR3 protein. The sample contains approximately 1,700,000 distinct CDR3 sequences, about two fifths of which appear only once. Sequencing used blood. The origin of the receptors is a human donor in good health.

This clonotype was found a few times. This chain links TRBV12-3 or TRBV12-4 with TRBJ1-2, with a weak D call TRBD1 (6 bases). The CDR3 runs to 15 residues. V was shortened by 4 bases and J by 2 bases, with 14 bases between the two germline ends. CDR3 coding DNA: TGTGCCAGCAGTTCTTCTTTGGACAGAAACTATGGCTACACCTTC. The encoded protein is CASSSSLDRNYGYTF.

The chain links TRBV7-7 to TRBJ1-6, with a tentative D call TRBD1 (5 bases). This CDR3 contains 16 residues. Trimming removed 0 bases at V and 10 bases at J, with 16 bases between. Germline loops: CDR1 SSHAT, CDR2 FNYEAQ (reference sequence). For the CDR3, the DNA is TGTGCCAGCAGCTTAGCCCCCTGGCCAGGGTACTCACCCCTCCACTTT. Its translation is CASSLAPWPGYSPLHF.

The chain couples TRBV5-1 to TRBJ2-5, with TRBD1 matching 7 bases. Germline CDR1 reads SGHRS; CDR2 reads YFSETQ. Germline trimming cut 4 bases from V and 2 bases from J; bases unmatched to any gene: 11. This CDR3 contains 16 residues. The CDR3 bases are TGCGCCAGCAGCCTTAGCACCGGGACAGCTCAAGAGACCCAGTACTTC. Amino acid sequence: CASSLSTGTAQETQYF.

The gene calls are TRBV7-9 and TRBJ2-2; 11 bases fit TRBD1. V shed 5 bases and J 7 bases; nucleotides not matched to a gene: 9. Germline CDR1 and CDR2: SEHNR and FQNEAQ (reference sequence). CDR3 length: 16 amino acids. The CDR3 region is CASSPGTGGRFGELFF. For the CDR3, the DNA is TGTGCCAGCAGCCCTGGGACAGGGGGAAGGTTCGGGGAGCTGTTTTTT.

The chain carries TRBV24-1 and TRBJ2-1; the D call may be TRBD1 or TRBD2 (6 bases each). The CDR3 sequence is 15 residues long. V was trimmed by 3 bases and J by 4 bases, leaving 12 bases between them. Germline CDR1 reads KGHDR; CDR2 reads SFDVKD. CDR3 DNA sequence: TGTGCCACCAGTGATAAAGGGGGGCGGTACAATGAGCAGTTCTTC. This codes for CATSDKGGRYNEQFF.

In this sample, this clonotype turned up a few times. CDR3 sequence reads: CSAMGGYYGYTF. Written as DNA, the CDR3 is TGCAGTGCTATGGGGGGCTACTATGGCTACACCTTC. The chain recombines TRBV20-1 with TRBJ1-2; maybe TRBD1 (6 bases). V gave up 4 bases and J gave up 3 bases, with 9 bases separating them. In germline, CDR1 is DFQATT, CDR2 SNEGSKA (reference sequence). The CDR3 extends over 12 amino acids.

This sequence joins TRBV4-2 and TRBJ1-2; tentative D call: TRBD1 (6 bases). The CDR3 length is 17 residues. V lost 1 base to trimming and J lost 0 bases, with 15 bases between them. Per the germline V gene, CDR1 is LGHNA and CDR2 is YNFKEQ. Here the CDR3 DNA reads TGTGCCAGCAGCCAAGCCGACGGGACAAGGACTAACTATGGCTACACCTTC. Amino acids: CASSQADGTRTNYGYTF.

This clonotype was seen a few times. This chain uses TRBV5-6 with TRBJ2-5; TRBD1 might be the D (5 bases). V lost 4 bases and J 2 bases, leaving 9 bases between the germline ends. The CDR3 consists of 13 residues. CDR1 SGHDT and CDR2 YYEEEE come from the germline V gene. CDR3 in amino acids: CASSHDSQETQYF. The CDR3 DNA reads as TGTGCCAGCAGCCACGACAGTCAAGAGACCCAGTACTTC.

This clonotype showed up just once. The rearrangement uses TRBV6-2 or TRBV6-3 and TRBJ2-7; D gene unclear. The end of the DNA aligns better with TRBJ2-5, so the J call may be wrong. The CDR3 length is 12 residues. Germline CDR1 reads MNHEY; CDR2 reads SVGEGT. CDR3 loop: CASSSQWETQYF. In DNA, the CDR3 is TGTGCCAGCAGTTCCCAATGGGAGACCCAGTACTTC.

The V gene is TRBV29-1, the J gene TRBJ1-2; TRBD1 is a possible D gene (5 bases). Trimming took off 0 bases at V and 4 bases at J, with 15 bases between the two ends. CDR1 and CDR2 from the germline V gene are SQVTM and ANQGSEA. This CDR3 contains 15 residues. CDR3 sequence: CSVEDPDRDIYGYTF. The DNA of the CDR3 is TGCAGCGTTGAAGATCCTGACAGAGATATCTATGGCTACACCTTC.

The rearrangement uses TRBV12-3 or TRBV12-4 and TRBJ2-1; 10 bases are shared with TRBD2. V shed 6 bases, J shed 9 bases, and the junction held 14 bases outside the gene matches. The CDR3 covers 16 residues. CDR3 DNA: TGTGCCAGCAGCCCAAATAGCGGGGGGATTGGAAGTGAGCAGTTCTTC. Encoded protein: CASSPNSGGIGSEQFF.

This clonotype occurred once. The DNA of the CDR3 is TGTGCCACCGGGACTGGACTAGCGGGGCTCACAGATACGCAGTATTTT. Translating it yields CATGTGLAGLTDTQYF. V usage is TRBV15 and J usage is TRBJ2-3, with 12 bases that match TRBD2. V was clipped by 8 bases and J by 2 bases; unmatched bases: 8. Per germline, CDR1 LNHNV and CDR2 YYDKDF (reference sequence). The CDR3 is made up of 16 amino acids.

This clonotype was seen more than once but under ten times. The chain has TRBV28 and TRBJ2-4, with TRBD1 matching over 9 bases. The CDR3 has 15 residues. Losses at the gene ends were 7 bases for V and 2 bases for J; bases not matched to a gene: 6. The germline V gene has CDR1 MDHEN and CDR2 SYDVKM. The DNA for the CDR3 is TGTGCCAGCACCGGGACAGGGTTACCCAAAAACATTCAGTACTTC. This translates into CASTGTGLPKNIQYF.

This chain joins TRBV20-1 and TRBJ1-1; 9 bases match TRBD1. CDR3 length: 17 residues. Germline CDR1 is DFQATT and CDR2 is SNEGSKA (reference sequence). V shed 4 bases and J 5 bases; nucleotides not matched to a gene: 17. CDR3 nucleotides: TGCAGTGCTAACCCACTGCTCGGGGGACAGGGTGGGACTGAAGCTTTCTTT. Encoded protein: CSANPLLGGQGGTEAFF.